The present TCR beta chain was sequenced within a study of shared clonotypes between healthy human individuals. V shed 5 bases and J 5 bases; nucleotides not matched to a gene: 9. The CDR3 covers 15 residues. Germline assignment: CDR1 LNHDA and CDR2 SQIVND (reference sequence). Sorted-subset replicate PCR reactions were performed with about 200 ng DNA, corresponding to about 32,000 T cell genomes. Sequencing used immunoSEQ multiplex PCR; TCRdb keeps in-frame clones, though not all of them. The sample records about 1.5 million clones, 96% being singletons. This sequence was found in a man aged 25 to 40 in good health. The chain combines TRBV19 with TRBJ2-7, with 10 bases aligning to TRBD2. Input material: naive CD4+ T cells sorted from blood. Subset given: CD45RA+ positively selected. CDR3 coding DNA: TGTGCCAGTAGTCTAGGACTAGCGGAAGGCCACGAGCAGTACTTC. Translation: CASSLGLAEGHEQYF. Looking up the rest from reference TRBV19 and TRBJ2-7 gives the full variable domain: DGGITQSPKYLFRKEGQNVTLSCEQNLNHDAMYWYRQDPGQGLRLIYYSQIVNDFQKGDIAEGYSVSREKKESFPLTVTSAQKNPTAFYLCASSLGLAEGHEQYFGPGTRLTVT.